A single sample gave rise to the 5 T cell receptor beta chains below, sequenced in a study of blood T cell repertoires in COVID-19 (dated by TCRdb to the early 2020s). The library was built by means of the immunoSEQ multiplex PCR assay. TCRdb stores this immuneACCESS table with in-frame sequences only. Part of the clones is absent; in the studies checked, under half of the shortfall reflects unresolved V genes, and no reason is known for the rest. The sample table records about 300,000 clones; 75% to 90% of these occur just once. In total, the top ten clones hold approximately 2.4% of the sample. The sequencing input was peripheral blood. The receptor set was obtained from a man aged 18-30 years with active or convalescent COVID-19.

V usage is TRBV2 and J usage is TRBJ1-6; 8 bases are shared with TRBD1. CDR1 SNHLY and CDR2 FYNNEI come from the germline V gene. This CDR3 comprises 13 residues. The ends lost 8 bases at V and 13 bases at J; junction bases unmatched: 10. CDR3 amino acids: CASGTGPKGPLHF. The CDR3 bases are TGTGCCAGCGGGACAGGCCCCAAGGGGCCCCTCCACTTT.

The chain recombines TRBV7-9 with TRBJ2-2, with D uncertain. The CDR3 consists of 14 residues. Trimming left V 9 bases short and J 0 bases short, with 11 bases between. The germline V gene has CDR1 SEHNR and CDR2 FQNEAQ (reference sequence). The CDR3 here is CARTSDPNTGELFF. The CDR3 DNA follows: TGTGCCAGGACTTCGGATCCGAACACCGGGGAGCTGTTTTTT.

The chain carries TRBV20-1 and TRBJ2-7; 11 bases agree with TRBD1. Germline values: CDR1 DFQATT, CDR2 SNEGSKA (reference sequence). This CDR3 contains 14 residues. Losses at the gene ends were 3 bases for V and 4 bases for J; bases not matched to a gene: 5. CDR3 residues: CSASRDRGKYEQYF. The CDR3 nucleotides are TGCAGTGCTAGTCGGGACAGGGGGAAGTACGAGCAGTACTTC.

A few counts support this clone. The V and J genes are TRBV3-1 (or the pseudogene TRBV3-2) and TRBJ2-3; TRBD2 is a possible D gene (5 bases). Deletions cut 1 base from V and 4 bases from J, with 9 bases between. The germline V gene encodes CDR1 LGHDT and CDR2 YNNKEL (reference sequence). This CDR3 spans 14 amino acids. The CDR3 protein is CASSQGGAADTQYF. CDR3 sequence (DNA): TGTGCCAGCAGCCAAGGAGGAGCGGCAGATACGCAGTATTTT.

The rearrangement uses TRBV7-3 and TRBJ2-3, with a tentative D call TRBD1 (5 bases). This CDR3 spans 15 amino acids. Trimming shortened V by 1 base and J by 3 bases, and 11 bases separated the two germline ends. From germline, CDR1 is SGHTA and CDR2 FQGTGA. For the CDR3, the DNA is TGTGCCAGCAGCTTAAGTCCGACAGATACAGATACGCAGTATTTT. It is translated as CASSLSPTDTDTQYF.